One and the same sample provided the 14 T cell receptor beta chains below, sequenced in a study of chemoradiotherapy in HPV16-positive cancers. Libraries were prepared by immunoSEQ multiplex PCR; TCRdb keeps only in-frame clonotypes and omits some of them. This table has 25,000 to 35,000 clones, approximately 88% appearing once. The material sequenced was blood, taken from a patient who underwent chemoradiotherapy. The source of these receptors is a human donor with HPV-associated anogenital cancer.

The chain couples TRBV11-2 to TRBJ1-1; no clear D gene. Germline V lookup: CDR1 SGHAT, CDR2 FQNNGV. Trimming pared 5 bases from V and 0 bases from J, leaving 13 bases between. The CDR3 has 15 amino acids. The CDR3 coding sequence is TGTGCCAGCAGCGGAGTGGGCCGGATGAACACTGAAGCTTTCTTT. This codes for CASSGVGRMNTEAFF.

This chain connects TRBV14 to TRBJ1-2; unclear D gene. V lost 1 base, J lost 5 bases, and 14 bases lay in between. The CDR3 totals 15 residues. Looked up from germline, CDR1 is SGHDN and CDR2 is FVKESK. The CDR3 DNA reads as TGTGCCAGCAGCCAAGGACCCCGGGGAGTTTATGGCTACACCTTC. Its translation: CASSQGPRGVYGYTF. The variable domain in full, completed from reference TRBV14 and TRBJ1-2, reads EAGVTQFPSHSVIEKGQTVTLRCDPISGHDNLYWYRRVMGKEIKFLLHFVKESKQDESGMPNNRFLAERTGGTYSTLKVQPAELEDSGVYFCASSQGPRGVYGYTFGSGTRLTVV.

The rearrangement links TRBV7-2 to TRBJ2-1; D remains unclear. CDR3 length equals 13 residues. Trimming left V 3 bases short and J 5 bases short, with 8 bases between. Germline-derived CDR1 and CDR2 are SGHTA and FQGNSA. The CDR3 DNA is TGTGCCAGCAGCTTTTTTGGCGACAATGAGCAGTTCTTC. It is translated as CASSFFGDNEQFF.

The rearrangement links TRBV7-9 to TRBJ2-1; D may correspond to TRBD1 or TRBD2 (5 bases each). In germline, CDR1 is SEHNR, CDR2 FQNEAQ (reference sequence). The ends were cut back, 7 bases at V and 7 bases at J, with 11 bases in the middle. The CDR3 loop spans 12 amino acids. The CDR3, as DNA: TGTGCCAGCACCCAAGAGGGGAATGAGCAGTTCTTC. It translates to CASTQEGNEQFF.

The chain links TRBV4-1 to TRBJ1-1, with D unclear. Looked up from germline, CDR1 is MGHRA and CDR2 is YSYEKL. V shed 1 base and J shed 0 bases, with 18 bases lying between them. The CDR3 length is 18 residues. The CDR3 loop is CASSQASSPWEVNTEAFF. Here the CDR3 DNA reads TGCGCCAGCAGCCAAGCGTCGTCCCCCTGGGAGGTGAACACTGAAGCTTTCTTT.

The CDR3 DNA sequence: TGTGCCAGCAGTCCCCTGGGACCGAGCTCTGGAAACACCATATATTTT. The encoded protein is CASSPLGPSSGNTIYF. The V and J genes are TRBV27 and TRBJ1-3, with D maybe TRBD1 (5 bases). The V end was cut by 5 bases, the J end by 0 bases, with 14 bases between. The CDR3 loop spans 16 amino acids. The V gene's germline CDR1 is MNHEY and CDR2 SMNVEV (reference sequence).

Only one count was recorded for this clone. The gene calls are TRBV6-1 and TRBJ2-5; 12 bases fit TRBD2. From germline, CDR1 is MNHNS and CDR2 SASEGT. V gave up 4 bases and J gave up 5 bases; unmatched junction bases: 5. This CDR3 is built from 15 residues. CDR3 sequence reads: CASSVTSGGRETQYF. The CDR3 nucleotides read TGTGCCAGCAGTGTTACTAGCGGGGGGAGGGAGACCCAGTACTTC.

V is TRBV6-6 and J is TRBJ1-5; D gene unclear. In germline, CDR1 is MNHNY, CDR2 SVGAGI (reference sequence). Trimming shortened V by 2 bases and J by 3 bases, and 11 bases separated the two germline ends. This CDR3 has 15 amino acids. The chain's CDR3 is CASSYPRQNNQPQHF. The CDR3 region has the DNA TGTGCCAGCAGTTACCCGAGGCAGAACAATCAGCCCCAGCATTTT.

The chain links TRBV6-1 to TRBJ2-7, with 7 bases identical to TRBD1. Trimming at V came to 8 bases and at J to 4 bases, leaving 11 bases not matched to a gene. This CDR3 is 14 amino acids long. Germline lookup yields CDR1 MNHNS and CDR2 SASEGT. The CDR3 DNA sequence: TGTGCCAGCGGGCCCGGGACAGAGAGATACGAGCAGTACTTC. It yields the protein CASGPGTERYEQYF.

CDR3 residues: CASSPSGSSSGNTIYF. Written as DNA, the CDR3 is TGTGCCAGCAGCCCTAGTGGTAGTTCATCTGGAAACACCATATATTTT. This chain joins TRBV9 and TRBJ1-3; D is undetermined. V lost 4 bases and J 1 base, leaving 15 bases between the germline ends. Per germline, CDR1 SGDLS and CDR2 YYNGEE. The CDR3 is 16 amino acids.

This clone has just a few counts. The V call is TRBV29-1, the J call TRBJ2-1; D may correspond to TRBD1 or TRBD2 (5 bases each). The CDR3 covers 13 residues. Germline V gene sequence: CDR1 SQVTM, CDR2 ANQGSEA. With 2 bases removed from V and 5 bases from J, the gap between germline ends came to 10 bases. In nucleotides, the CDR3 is TGCAGCGTTGAAAGGGACCTTAACAATGAGCAGTTCTTC. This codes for CSVERDLNNEQFF.

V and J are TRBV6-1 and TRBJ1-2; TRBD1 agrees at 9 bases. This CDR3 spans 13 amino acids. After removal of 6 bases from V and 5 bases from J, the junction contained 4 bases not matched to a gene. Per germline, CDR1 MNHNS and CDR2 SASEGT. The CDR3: CASRQGARYGYTF. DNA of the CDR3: TGTGCCAGCAGACAGGGGGCAAGGTATGGCTACACCTTC.

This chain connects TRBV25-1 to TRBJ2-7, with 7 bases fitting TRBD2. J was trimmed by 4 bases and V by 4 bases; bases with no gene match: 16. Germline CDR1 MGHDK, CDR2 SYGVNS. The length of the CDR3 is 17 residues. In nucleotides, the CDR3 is TGTGCCAGCAGTGGCCCACAAGCTAGCGGACAACCGTACGAGCAGTACTTC. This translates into CASSGPQASGQPYEQYF.

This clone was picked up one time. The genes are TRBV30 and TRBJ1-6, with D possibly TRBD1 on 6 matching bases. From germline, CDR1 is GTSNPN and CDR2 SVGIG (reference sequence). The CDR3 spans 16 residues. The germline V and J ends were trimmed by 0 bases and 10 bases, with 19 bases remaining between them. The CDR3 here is CAWSVHGQGLASPLHF. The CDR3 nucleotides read TGTGCCTGGAGTGTACACGGGCAGGGGCTTGCCTCACCCCTCCACTTT.